What follows are 6 T cell receptor beta chains derived from one specimen sequenced in a study of T-cell reconstitution after alpha-beta-depleted transplantation in children. Unique molecular identifiers were incorporated into the prepared TCRbeta library. MiXCR, run by TCRdb on the PCR reads, gives a single entry per CDR3 protein. Here the sample spans nearly 400,000 distinct CDR3 sequences, roughly 22% being singletons. The starting material was PBMCs from the stem cell graft donor, obtained from the stem cell graft. The receptors shown here come from a human donor who donated a stem cell graft to a child with acute myeloid leukemia.

CDR3 loop: CASSWGPQYEQYF. The CDR3 bases are TGTGCCAGCAGTTGGGGACCCCAATACGAGCAGTACTTC. V usage is TRBV28 and J usage is TRBJ2-7; D may be TRBD1 or TRBD2 (5 bases each). Germline CDR1 is MDHEN and CDR2 is SYDVKM. CDR3 length: 13 residues. V was shortened by 4 bases and J by 4 bases, with 11 bases between the two germline ends.

The chain couples TRBV20-1 to TRBJ2-7, with TRBD1 identical over 12 bases. The CDR3 covers 16 residues. CDR1 DFQATT and CDR2 SNEGSKA come from the germline V gene (reference sequence). J was trimmed by 2 bases and V by 6 bases; bases with no gene match: 11. The CDR3 nucleotides read TGCAGTGCCCATGGGACAGGGGGCCTGCAGACCTACGAGCAGTACTTC. Protein: CSAHGTGGLQTYEQYF.

The chain combines TRBV28 with TRBJ2-4, with 9 bases matching TRBD1. Germline lookup yields CDR1 MDHEN and CDR2 SYDVKM. The length of the CDR3 is 13 residues. Trimming removed 6 bases from V and 11 bases from J; junction bases left unmatched: 8. The CDR3 spells CASSPTGGSVQYF. CDR3 in DNA: TGTGCCAGCAGCCCGACAGGGGGAAGCGTTCAGTACTTC.

In this sample, this clonotype turned up a few times. The rearrangement uses TRBV12-3 or TRBV12-4 and TRBJ2-7, with 7 bases identical to TRBD2. After removal of 6 bases from V and 0 bases from J, the junction contained 8 bases not matched to a gene. This CDR3 is built from 15 residues. CDR3 DNA sequence: TGTGCCAGCAGCCGTACCGGGGGGATCTCCTACGAGCAGTACTTC. This gives the protein CASSRTGGISYEQYF.

The V call is TRBV12-3 or TRBV12-4, the J call TRBJ2-2; D unresolved. This CDR3 comprises 14 residues. Trimming left V 3 bases short and J 1 base short, with 6 bases between. The CDR3 DNA reads as TGTGCCAGCAGTTTGGTCCTGAACACCGGGGAGCTGTTTTTT. Translating gives CASSLVLNTGELFF.

The chain employs TRBV7-2 and TRBJ2-5; 15 bases match TRBD2. Germline V lookup: CDR1 SGHTA, CDR2 FQGNSA. J lost 5 bases, V lost 5 bases, and 6 bases had no gene match. This CDR3 is 16 amino acids long. Here the CDR3 DNA reads TGTGCCAGCAGCCGGACTAGCGGGAGGGCTTCTGAGACCCAGTACTTC. This codes for CASSRTSGRASETQYF.